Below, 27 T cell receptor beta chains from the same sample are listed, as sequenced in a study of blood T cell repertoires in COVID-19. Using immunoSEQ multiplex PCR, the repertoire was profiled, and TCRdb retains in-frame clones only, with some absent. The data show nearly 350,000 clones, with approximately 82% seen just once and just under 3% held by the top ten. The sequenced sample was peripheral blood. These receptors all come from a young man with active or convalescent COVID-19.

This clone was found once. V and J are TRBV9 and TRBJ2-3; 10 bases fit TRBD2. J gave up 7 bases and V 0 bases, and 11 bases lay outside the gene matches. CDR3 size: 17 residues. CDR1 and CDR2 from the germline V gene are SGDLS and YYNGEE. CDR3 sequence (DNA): TGTGCCAGCAGCGTAGGGCTAGCGGGAGTGGTTCGGAATACGCAGTATTTT. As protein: CASSVGLAGVVRNTQYF.

The CDR3 coding sequence is TGTGCCAGCAGTTCCTACAGGGGTGGTTCCTACGAGCAGTACTTC. It yields the protein CASSSYRGGSYEQYF. V and J are TRBV6-2 or TRBV6-3 and TRBJ2-7; 7 bases map to TRBD1. This CDR3 is 15 amino acids long. V lost 4 bases and J lost 1; bases outside the gene matches: 7. Germline V gene lookup returns CDR1 MNHEY and CDR2 SVGEGT.

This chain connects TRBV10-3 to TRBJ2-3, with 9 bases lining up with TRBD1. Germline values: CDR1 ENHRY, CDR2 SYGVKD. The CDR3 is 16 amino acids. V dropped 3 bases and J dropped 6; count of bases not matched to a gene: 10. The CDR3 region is CAISDEDRGPADTQYF. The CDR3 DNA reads TGTGCCATCAGTGACGAGGACAGGGGCCCCGCCGATACGCAGTATTTT.

CDR3 sequence: CASSVARVAGAGANVLTF. In DNA form, the CDR3 reads TGTGCCAGCAGCGTAGCTAGGGTAGCGGGAGCTGGGGCCAACGTCCTGACTTTC. The chain is built from TRBV9 and TRBJ2-6; 9 bases fit TRBD2. V shed 0 bases, J shed 2 bases, and the junction held 6 bases outside the gene matches. This CDR3 region has 18 residues. Germline V CDR1 and CDR2: SGDLS, YYNGEE.

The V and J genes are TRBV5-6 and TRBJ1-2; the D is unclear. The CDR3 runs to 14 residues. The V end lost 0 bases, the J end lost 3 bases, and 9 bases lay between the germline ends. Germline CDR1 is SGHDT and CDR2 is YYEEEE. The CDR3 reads CASSLVEVYYGYTF. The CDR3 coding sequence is TGTGCCAGCAGCTTGGTGGAGGTTTACTATGGCTACACCTTC.

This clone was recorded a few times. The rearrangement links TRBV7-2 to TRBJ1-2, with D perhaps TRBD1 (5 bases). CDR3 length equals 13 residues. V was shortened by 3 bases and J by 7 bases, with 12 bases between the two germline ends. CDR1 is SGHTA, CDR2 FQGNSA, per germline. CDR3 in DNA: TGTGCCAGCAGCTTGAGTGGCGGGGGTGGCTACACCTTC. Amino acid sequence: CASSLSGGGGYTF.

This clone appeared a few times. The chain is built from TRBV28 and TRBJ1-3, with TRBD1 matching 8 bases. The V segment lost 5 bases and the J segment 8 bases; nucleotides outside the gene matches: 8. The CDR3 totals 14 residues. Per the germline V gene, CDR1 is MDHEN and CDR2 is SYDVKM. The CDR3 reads CASSLQGVEDTIYF. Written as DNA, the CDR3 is TGTGCCAGCAGTCTACAGGGGGTGGAAGACACCATATATTTT.

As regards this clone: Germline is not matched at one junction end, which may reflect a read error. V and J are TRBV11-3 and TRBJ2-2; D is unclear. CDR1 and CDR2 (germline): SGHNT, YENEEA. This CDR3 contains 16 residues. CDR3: CASSLDYGERSGELFF. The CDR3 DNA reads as TGTGCCAGCAGCCTAGATTACGGCGAGAGGAGCGGGGAGCTGTTTTTT.

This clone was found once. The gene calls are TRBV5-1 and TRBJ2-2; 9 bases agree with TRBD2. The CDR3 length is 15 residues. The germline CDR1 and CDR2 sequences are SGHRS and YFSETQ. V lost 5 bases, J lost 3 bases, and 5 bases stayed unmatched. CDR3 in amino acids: CASRAGGLDTGELFF. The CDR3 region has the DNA TGCGCCAGCAGAGCGGGGGGCCTTGACACCGGGGAGCTGTTTTTT.

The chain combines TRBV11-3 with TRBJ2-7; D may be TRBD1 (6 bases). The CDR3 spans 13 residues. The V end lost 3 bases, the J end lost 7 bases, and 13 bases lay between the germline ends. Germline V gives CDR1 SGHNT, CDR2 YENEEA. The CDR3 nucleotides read TGTGCCAGCAGCTTGAACAGGGCGAGTGAGCAGTACTTC. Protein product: CASSLNRASEQYF.

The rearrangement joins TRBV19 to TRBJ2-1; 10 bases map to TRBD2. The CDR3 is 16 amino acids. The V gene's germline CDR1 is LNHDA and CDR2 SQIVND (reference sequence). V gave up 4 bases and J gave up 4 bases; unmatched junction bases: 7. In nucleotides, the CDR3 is TGTGCCAGTAGTAAAAGGACTAGCGGCAAGTACAATGAGCAGTTCTTC. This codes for CASSKRTSGKYNEQFF.

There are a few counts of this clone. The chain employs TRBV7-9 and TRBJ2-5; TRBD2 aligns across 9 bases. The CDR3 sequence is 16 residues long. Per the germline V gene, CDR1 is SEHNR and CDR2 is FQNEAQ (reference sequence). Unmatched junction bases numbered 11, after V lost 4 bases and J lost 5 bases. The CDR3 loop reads CASSSRLAERGETQYF. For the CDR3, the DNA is TGTGCCAGCAGCTCCCGACTAGCGGAGAGGGGGGAGACCCAGTACTTC.

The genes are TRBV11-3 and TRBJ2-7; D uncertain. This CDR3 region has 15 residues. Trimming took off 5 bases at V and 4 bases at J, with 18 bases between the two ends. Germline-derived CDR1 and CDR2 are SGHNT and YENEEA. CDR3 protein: CASSLLVAATYEQYF. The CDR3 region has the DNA TGTGCCAGCAGCCTTCTAGTGGCAGCTACATACGAGCAGTACTTC.

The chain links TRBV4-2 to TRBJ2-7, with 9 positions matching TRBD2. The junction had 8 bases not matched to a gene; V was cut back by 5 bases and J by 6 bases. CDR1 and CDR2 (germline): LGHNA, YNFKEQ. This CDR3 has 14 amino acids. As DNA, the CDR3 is TGTGCCAGCAGCAATGGACTAGCGATAGGCGAGCAGTACTTC. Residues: CASSNGLAIGEQYF.

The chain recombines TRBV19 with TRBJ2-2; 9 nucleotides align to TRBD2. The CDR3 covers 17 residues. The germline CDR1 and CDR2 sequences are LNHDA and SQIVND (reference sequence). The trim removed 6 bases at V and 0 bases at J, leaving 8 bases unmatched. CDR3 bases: TGTGCCAGTAGCCCCAAGCGGGGGGCCTCGAACACCGGGGAGCTGTTTTTT. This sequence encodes CASSPKRGASNTGELFF.

The CDR3 DNA follows: TGTGCCAGCAGCTTGGGTGGTTGGCTAGCGGGAGTCGATACGCAGTATTTT. This translates into CASSLGGWLAGVDTQYF. The rearrangement joins TRBV5-4 to TRBJ2-3, with TRBD2 identical over 10 bases. J gave up 6 bases and V 0 bases, and 10 bases lay outside the gene matches. Germline V gene data show CDR1 as SGHNT and CDR2 as YYREEE (reference sequence). The CDR3 sequence is 17 residues long. Drawing the rest from reference TRBV5-4 and TRBJ2-3, the complete variable domain is ETGVTQSPTHLIKTRGQQVTLRCSSQSGHNTVSWYQQALGQGPQFIFQYYREEENGRGNFPPRFSGLQFPNYSSELNVNALELDDSALYLCASSLGGWLAGVDTQYFGPGTRLTVL.

The CDR3 nucleotides are TGCGCCAGCAGCGGCGCCAGGGGTAGAACTGAAGCTTTCTTT. Amino acids: CASSGARGRTEAFF. The V and J genes are TRBV5-1 and TRBJ1-1; D may be TRBD1 (6 bases). Trimming removed 4 bases from V and 5 bases from J, with 15 bases in between. Germline loops: CDR1 SGHRS, CDR2 YFSETQ. There are 14 residues in the CDR3.

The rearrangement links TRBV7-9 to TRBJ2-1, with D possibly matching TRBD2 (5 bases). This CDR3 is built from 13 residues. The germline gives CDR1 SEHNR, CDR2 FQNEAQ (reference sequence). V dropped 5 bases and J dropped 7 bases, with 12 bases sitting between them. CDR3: CASSLVTGNEQFF. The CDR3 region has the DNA TGTGCCAGCAGCCTGGTGACGGGGAATGAGCAGTTCTTC.

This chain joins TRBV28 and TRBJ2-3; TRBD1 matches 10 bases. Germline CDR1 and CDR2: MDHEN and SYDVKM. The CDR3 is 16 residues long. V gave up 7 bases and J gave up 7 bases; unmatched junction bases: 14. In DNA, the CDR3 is TGTGCCAGCAACCTTCTGGGGACAGGGGACCAATATACGCAGTATTTT. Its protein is CASNLLGTGDQYTQYF.

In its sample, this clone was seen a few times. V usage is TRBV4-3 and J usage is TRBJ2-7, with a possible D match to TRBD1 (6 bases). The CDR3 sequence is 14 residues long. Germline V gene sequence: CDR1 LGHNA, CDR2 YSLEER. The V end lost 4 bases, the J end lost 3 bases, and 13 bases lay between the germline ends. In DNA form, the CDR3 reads TGCGCCAGCAGCCCCTTTTTACAGGGCTACGAGCAGTACTTC. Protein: CASSPFLQGYEQYF.

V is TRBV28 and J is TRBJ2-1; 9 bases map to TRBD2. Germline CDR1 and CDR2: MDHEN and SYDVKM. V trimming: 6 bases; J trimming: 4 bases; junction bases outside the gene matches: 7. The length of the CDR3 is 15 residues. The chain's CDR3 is CASRPLAGLYNEQFF. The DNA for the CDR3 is TGTGCCAGCAGACCACTAGCGGGCCTTTACAATGAGCAGTTCTTC. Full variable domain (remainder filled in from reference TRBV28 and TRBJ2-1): DVKVTQSSRYLVKRTGEKVFLECVQDMDHENMFWYRQDPGLGLRLIYFSYDVKMKEKGDIPEGYSVSREKKERFSLILESASTNQTSMYLCASRPLAGLYNEQFFGPGTRLTVL.

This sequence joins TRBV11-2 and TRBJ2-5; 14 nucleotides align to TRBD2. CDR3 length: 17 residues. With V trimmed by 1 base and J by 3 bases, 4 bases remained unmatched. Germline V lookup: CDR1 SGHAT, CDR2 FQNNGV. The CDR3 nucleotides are TGTGCCAGCAGCTTAGGGACTAGCGGGAGGCGGGAAGAGACCCAGTACTTC. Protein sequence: CASSLGTSGRREETQYF. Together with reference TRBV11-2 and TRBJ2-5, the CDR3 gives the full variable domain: EAGVAQSPRYKIIEKRQSVAFWCNPISGHATLYWYQQILGQGPKLLIQFQNNGVVDDSQLPKDRFSAERLKGVDSTLKIQPAKLEDSAVYLCASSLGTSGRREETQYFGPGTRLLVL.

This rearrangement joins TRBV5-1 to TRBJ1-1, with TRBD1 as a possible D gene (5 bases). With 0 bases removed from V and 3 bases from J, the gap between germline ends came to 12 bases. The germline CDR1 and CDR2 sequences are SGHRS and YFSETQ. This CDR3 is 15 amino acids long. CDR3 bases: TGCGCCAGCAGCTTGGAAGGGTGGGGGGACACTGAAGCTTTCTTT. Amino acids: CASSLEGWGDTEAFF.

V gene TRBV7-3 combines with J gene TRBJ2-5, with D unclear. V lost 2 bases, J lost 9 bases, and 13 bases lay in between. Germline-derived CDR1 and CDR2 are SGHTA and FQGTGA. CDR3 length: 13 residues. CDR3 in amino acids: CASSLSPQSAQYF. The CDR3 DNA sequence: TGTGCCAGCAGCTTATCCCCCCAGTCTGCCCAGTACTTC. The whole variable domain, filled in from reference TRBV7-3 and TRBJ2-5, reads GAGVSQTPSNKVTEKGKYVELRCDPISGHTALYWYRQSLGQGPEFLIYFQGTGAADDSGLPNDRFFAVRPEGSVSTLKIQRTERGDSAVYLCASSLSPQSAQYFGPGTRLLVL.

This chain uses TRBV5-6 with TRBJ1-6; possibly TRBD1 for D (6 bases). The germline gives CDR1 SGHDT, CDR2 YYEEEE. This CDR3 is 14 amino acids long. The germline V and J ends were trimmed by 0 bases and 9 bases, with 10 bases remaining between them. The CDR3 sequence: CASSLVQTGSPLHF. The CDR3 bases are TGTGCCAGCAGCTTGGTACAGACAGGTTCACCCCTCCACTTT.

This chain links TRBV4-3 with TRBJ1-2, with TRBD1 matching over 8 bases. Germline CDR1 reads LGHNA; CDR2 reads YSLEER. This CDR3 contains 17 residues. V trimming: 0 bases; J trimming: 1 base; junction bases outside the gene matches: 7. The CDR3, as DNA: TGCGCCAGCAGCCAAGATCCCTCGGGACAGGTTAACTATGGCTACACCTTC. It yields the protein CASSQDPSGQVNYGYTF.

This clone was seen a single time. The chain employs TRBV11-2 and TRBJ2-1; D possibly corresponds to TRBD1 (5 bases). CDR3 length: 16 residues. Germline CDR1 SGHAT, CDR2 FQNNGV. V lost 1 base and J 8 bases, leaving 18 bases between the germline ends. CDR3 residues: CASSLGVRPQGDEQFF. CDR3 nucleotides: TGTGCCAGCAGCTTAGGGGTCCGACCGCAAGGGGATGAGCAGTTCTTC. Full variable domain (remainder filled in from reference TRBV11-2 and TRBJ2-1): EAGVAQSPRYKIIEKRQSVAFWCNPISGHATLYWYQQILGQGPKLLIQFQNNGVVDDSQLPKDRFSAERLKGVDSTLKIQPAKLEDSAVYLCASSLGVRPQGDEQFFGPGTRLTVL.